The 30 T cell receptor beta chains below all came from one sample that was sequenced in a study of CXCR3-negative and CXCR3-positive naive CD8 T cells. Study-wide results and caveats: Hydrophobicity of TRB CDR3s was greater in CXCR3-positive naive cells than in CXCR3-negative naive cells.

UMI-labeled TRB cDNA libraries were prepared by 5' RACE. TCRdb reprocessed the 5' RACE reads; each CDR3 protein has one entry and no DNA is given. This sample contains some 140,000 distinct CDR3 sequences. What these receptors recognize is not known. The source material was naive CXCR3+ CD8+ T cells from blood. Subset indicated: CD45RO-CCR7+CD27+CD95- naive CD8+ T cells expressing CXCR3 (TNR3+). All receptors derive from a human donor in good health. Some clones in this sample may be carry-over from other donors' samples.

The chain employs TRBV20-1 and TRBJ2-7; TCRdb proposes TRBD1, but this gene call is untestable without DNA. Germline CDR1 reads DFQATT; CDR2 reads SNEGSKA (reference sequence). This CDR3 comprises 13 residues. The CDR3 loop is CSPTGYHSYEQYF.

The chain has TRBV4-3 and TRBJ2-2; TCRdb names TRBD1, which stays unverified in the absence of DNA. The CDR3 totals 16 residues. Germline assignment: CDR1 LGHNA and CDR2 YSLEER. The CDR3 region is CASSQYRAREGGELFF.

CDR3 sequence: CATALAVTDTQYF. The rearrangement joins TRBV19 to TRBJ2-3; TCRdb calls TRBD2, which cannot be checked without DNA. The CDR3 runs 13 residues. The germline V gene has CDR1 LNHDA and CDR2 SQIVND (reference sequence).

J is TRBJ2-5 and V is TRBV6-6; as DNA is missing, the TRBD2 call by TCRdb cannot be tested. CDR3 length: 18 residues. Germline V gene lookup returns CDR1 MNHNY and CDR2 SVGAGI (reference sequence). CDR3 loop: CASSPGGKREGPSETQYF.

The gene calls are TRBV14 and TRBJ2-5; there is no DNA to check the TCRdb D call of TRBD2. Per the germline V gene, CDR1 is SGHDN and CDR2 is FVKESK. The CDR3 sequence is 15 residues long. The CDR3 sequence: CASSNLAGDQETQYF.

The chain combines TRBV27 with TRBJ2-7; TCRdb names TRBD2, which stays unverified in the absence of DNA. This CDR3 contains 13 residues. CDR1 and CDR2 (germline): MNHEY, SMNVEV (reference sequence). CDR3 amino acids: CASSPGLLYEQYF.

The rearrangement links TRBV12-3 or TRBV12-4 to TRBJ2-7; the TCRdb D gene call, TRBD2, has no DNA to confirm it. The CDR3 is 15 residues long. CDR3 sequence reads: CASSRTSAPSYEQYF.

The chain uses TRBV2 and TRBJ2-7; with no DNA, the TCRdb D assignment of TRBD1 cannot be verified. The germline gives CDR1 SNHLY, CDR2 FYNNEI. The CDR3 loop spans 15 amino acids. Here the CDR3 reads CASSEARGGSYEQYF.

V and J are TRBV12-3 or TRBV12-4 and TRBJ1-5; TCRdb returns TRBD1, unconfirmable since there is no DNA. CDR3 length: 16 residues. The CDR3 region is CASSSYPRQLNQPQHF.

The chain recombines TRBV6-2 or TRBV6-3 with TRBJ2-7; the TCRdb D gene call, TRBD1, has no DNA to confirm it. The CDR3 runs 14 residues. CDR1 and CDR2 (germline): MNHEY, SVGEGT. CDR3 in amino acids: CASSEDREVREQYF.

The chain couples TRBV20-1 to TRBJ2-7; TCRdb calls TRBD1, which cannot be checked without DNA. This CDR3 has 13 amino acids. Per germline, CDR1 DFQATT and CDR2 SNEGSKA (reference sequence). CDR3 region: CSATATGAYEQYF.

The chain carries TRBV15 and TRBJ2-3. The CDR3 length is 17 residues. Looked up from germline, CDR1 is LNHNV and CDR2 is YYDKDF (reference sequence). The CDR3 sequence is CATSREMTSYSTDTQYF. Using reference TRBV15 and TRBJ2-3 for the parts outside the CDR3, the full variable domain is DAMVIQNPRYQVTQFGKPVTLSCSQTLNHNVMYWYQQKSSQAPKLLFHYYDKDFNNEADTPDNFQSRRPNTSFCFLDIRSPGLGDTAMYLCATSREMTSYSTDTQYFGPGTRLTVL.

The CDR3 is CASSEEWLAATKYF. The V and J genes are TRBV2 and TRBJ2-7; with no DNA, the TCRdb D assignment of TRBD2 cannot be verified. This CDR3 comprises 14 residues. Germline lookup yields CDR1 SNHLY and CDR2 FYNNEI.

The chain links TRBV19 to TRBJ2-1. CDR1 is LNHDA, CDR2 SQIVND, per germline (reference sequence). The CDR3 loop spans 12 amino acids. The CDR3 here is CASSSGYNEQFF.

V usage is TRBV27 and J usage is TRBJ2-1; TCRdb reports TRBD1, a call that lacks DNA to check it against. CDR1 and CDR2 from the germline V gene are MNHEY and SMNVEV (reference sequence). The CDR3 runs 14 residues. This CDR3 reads CASSLYGGYNEQFF.

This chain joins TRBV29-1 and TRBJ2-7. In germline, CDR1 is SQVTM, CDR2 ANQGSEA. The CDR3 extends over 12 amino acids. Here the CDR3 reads CSGRHGDYEQYF.

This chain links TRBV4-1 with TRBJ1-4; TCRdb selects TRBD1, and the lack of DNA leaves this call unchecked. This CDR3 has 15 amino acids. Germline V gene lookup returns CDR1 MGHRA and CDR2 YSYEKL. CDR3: CASSQVPGVGEKLFF.

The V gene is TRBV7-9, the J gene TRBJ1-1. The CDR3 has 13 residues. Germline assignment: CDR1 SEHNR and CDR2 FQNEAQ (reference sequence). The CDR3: CASSFGLRAEAFF.

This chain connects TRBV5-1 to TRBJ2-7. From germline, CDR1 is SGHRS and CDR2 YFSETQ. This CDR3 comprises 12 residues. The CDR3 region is CASSKIPYEQYF.

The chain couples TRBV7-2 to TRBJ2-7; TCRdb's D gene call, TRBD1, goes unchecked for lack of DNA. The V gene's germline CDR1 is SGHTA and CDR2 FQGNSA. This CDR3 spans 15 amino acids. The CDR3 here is CASSLGAGGSYEQYF. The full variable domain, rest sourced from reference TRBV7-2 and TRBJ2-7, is GAGVSQSPSNKVTEKGKDVELRCDPISGHTALYWYRQSLGQGLEFLIYFQGNSAPDKSGLPSDRFSAERTGGSVSTLTIQRTQQEDSAVYLCASSLGAGGSYEQYFGPGTRLTVT.

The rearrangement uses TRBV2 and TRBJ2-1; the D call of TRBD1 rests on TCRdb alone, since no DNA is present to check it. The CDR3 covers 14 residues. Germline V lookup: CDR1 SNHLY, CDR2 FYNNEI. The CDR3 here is CARRSGTGAVEQFF.

The CDR3 sequence is CSVRKGAGEQFF. The chain carries TRBV29-1 and TRBJ2-1; TCRdb picks TRBD1, but there is no DNA to check that call. This CDR3 is built from 12 residues. Germline lookup yields CDR1 SQVTM and CDR2 ANQGSEA.

The chain's CDR3 is CASSLQGLETQYF. The V and J genes are TRBV7-8 and TRBJ2-5; the TCRdb call, TRBD1, lacks DNA for checking. The germline CDR1 and CDR2 sequences are SGHVS and FQNEAQ. The CDR3 runs to 13 residues.

The CDR3 here is CASSLEWGQGAAGYTF. The chain employs TRBV5-1 and TRBJ1-2; TCRdb picks TRBD1, but there is no DNA to check that call. This CDR3 has 16 residues. In germline, CDR1 is SGHRS, CDR2 YFSETQ.

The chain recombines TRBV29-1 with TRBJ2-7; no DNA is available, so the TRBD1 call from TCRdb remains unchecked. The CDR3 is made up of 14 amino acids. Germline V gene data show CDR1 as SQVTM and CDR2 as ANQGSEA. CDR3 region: CSVELDRDGYEQYF.

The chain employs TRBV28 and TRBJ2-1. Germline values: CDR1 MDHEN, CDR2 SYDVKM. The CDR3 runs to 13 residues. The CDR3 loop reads CASRIPYYNEQFF.

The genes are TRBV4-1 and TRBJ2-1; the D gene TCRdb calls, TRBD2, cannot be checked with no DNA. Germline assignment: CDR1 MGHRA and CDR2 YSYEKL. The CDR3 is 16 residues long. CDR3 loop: CASSQEGGGGNGEQFF.

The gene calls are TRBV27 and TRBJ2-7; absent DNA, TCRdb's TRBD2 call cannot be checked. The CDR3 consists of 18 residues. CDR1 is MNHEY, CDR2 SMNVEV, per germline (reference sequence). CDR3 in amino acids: CASSKSFAGTSAYYEQYF.

CDR3 sequence reads: CASSSVGRAHEQYF. The chain employs TRBV7-2 and TRBJ2-7; absent DNA, TCRdb's TRBD1 call cannot be checked. The CDR3 has 14 amino acids. Germline loops: CDR1 SGHTA, CDR2 FQGNSA.

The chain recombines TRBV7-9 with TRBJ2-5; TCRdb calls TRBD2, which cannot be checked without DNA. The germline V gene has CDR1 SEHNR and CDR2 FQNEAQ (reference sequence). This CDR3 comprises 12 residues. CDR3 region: CASSLSRETQYF.